The source of this T cell receptor beta chain is a study of molecular identifiers for immune sequencing clone quantification. General study points: Among around 1 million naive cells, as was reported, spiked Jurkat TCR RNA from one cell was detectable. In cases of identical TCR molecules sharing a barcode, highly expanded clone sizes could be underestimated.

Bulk TCR libraries were made with methods that had been previously described and with listed TCR primers. TCRdb ran MiXCR on the PCR reads and lists one entry per CDR3 protein. Of about 510,000 distinct CDR3 sequences in the sample, roughly a fifth were seen once. Per the germline V gene, CDR1 is SEHNR and CDR2 is FQNEAQ (reference sequence). Trimming shortened V by 5 bases and J by 5 bases, and 16 bases separated the two germline ends. The CDR3 is 14 amino acids. This clonotype was counted only a few times. What it binds is not known. The receptor comes from a human donor in good health. Some libraries in this study had Jurkat cell RNA spiked in. The specimen was naive CD8+ T cells from blood, with Jurkat cell RNA spiked in. Sample subset: FACS-sorted CD8+CD4-CCR7+CD45RA+ naive T cells. The V and J genes are TRBV7-9 and TRBJ2-7, with TRBD1 as a possible D gene (7 bases). CDR3 protein: CASSSLQGGDEQYF. DNA for the CDR3: TGTGCCAGCAGCAGCCTCCAGGGGGGAGACGAGCAGTACTTC.